A single T cell receptor (beta chain) is shown here with its context. In the source study's methods: Amplifying reference gene primers gave estimates of nucleated cell counts. The assay was immunoSEQ multiplex PCR, and TCRdb's table has in-frame clones only and misses some. V and J calls and clone size are given by that table; D and trimming were obtained from the DNA. The profile covers some 27,000 clones, with around 85% appearing a single time and roughly 15% taken by the ten largest. The sample originates from a study of blood T cell repertoires in COVID-19. Study background: Collection of acute and convalescent COVID-19 samples took place in the United States, Italy and Spain.

There are 12 residues in the CDR3. Trimming shortened V by 1 base and J by 10 bases, and 8 bases separated the two germline ends. The rearrangement joins TRBV23-1 to TRBJ2-1, with D tentatively TRBD1 (5 bases). TRBV23-1 is reported as an ORF; its role is uncertain. The clonotype was recovered from a human donor in a cohort sampled during active COVID-19. The sequenced material came from peripheral blood. CDR3 nucleotides: TGCGCCAGCAGTCAATTGGACACAGAGCAGTTCTTC. Amino acids: CASSQLDTEQFF.